This T cell receptor beta chain stems from a study of blood T cell repertoires in COVID-19 (TCRdb year 2020). At the level of the whole study: The collaborator samples originated in the United States, Italy and Spain and spanned the acute and convalescent phases of COVID-19. The material from the prospective study consisted of cDNA or gDNA derived from T cells, B-cell-depleted T cells, or PBMCs. The dataset comprised deeply sampled blood TCRbeta repertoires from subjects exposed to, actively infected with, or recovered from COVID-19. The repertoires were made available in a free public database intended to serve as a resource for research on the immune response to SARS-CoV-2. The samples were drawn from the first 160 participants of the ongoing ImmuneRACE study and from under 1,500 subjects provided by 6 global collaborators. Nearly every sample came with metadata listing a de-identified subject ID, COVID-19 status, age in years and sex. Where available, HLA class I and class II types were taken from metadata supplied by the sample provider and were not determined by assay-based typing. General study outcomes and caveats: Clinical and demographic metadata were provided uncurated, with the amount varying by source and participant.

Enrolling through a virtual design, the prospective study's participants ranged in age from roughly 18 to 95 years and lived across some 22 United States geographic areas. Cohort assignment in the prospective study relied on participant-reported clinical history from a screening survey and a study questionnaire. Exposed participants were defined as having been in contact with someone with a PCR-confirmed or clinician-diagnosed COVID-19 case within 2 weeks of study entry. Each participant in the prospective study had whole blood, serum and a nasopharyngeal or oropharyngeal swab collected by mobile phlebotomists. Over a roughly two-month period, participants in the prospective study had the option of providing additional blood draws and questionnaires. Prospective study blood samples were shipped either frozen or at room temperature before DNA extraction. Turning to this clone: What this receptor recognizes is not known. Base quality data are lacking; no much larger clone is found one base away.

The CDR3 starts with the cysteine, ends with the phenylalanine, and has 14 residues. Only the CDR3 part of the read is kept: 42 bases, read in frame from the first base. Via the germline V gene (reference sequence), CDR1 is LGHDT and CDR2 YNNKEL. The germline V and J ends show losses of 6 bases and 6 bases respectively, and no gene match explains 5 bases of the junction. TCRbeta CDR3 regions were amplified from genomic DNA using the immunoSEQ Assay, a bias-controlled multiplex PCR. Per the source publication's procedure: Within the assay, amplification of reference gene primers was used to estimate how many nucleated cells each sample contained. To quantify the absolute abundance of each unique TCRbeta CDR3 rearrangement, sequence reads were collapsed and filtered. For each sample, productive Simpson clonality was calculated as the square root of Simpson's diversity index across productive rearrangements. In its TCRdb copy, this immuneACCESS table keeps in-frame sequences only and misses some clones. Where compared with another copy, unresolved V genes explain less than half of these, and the others have no known cause. V and J calls and clone size come straight from that table; D and trimming were deduced from the DNA. The sample table contains about 150,000 clones; only one count was recorded for over 80% of them. Of the sample, roughly 4.9% is held by the ten largest clones.

Input material: PBMCs or T cells enriched from blood (not recorded which). The receptor chain draws on TRBV3-1 (or the pseudogene TRBV3-2) and TRBJ2-7; 13 bases in between match TRBD2. This TCR was recovered from a man between 65 and 85 years old who had been exposed to COVID-19. The nucleotides are TGTGCCAGCAGTCCTCGACTAGCGGGAGGCGAGCAGTACTTC. The resulting protein is CASSPRLAGGEQYF.